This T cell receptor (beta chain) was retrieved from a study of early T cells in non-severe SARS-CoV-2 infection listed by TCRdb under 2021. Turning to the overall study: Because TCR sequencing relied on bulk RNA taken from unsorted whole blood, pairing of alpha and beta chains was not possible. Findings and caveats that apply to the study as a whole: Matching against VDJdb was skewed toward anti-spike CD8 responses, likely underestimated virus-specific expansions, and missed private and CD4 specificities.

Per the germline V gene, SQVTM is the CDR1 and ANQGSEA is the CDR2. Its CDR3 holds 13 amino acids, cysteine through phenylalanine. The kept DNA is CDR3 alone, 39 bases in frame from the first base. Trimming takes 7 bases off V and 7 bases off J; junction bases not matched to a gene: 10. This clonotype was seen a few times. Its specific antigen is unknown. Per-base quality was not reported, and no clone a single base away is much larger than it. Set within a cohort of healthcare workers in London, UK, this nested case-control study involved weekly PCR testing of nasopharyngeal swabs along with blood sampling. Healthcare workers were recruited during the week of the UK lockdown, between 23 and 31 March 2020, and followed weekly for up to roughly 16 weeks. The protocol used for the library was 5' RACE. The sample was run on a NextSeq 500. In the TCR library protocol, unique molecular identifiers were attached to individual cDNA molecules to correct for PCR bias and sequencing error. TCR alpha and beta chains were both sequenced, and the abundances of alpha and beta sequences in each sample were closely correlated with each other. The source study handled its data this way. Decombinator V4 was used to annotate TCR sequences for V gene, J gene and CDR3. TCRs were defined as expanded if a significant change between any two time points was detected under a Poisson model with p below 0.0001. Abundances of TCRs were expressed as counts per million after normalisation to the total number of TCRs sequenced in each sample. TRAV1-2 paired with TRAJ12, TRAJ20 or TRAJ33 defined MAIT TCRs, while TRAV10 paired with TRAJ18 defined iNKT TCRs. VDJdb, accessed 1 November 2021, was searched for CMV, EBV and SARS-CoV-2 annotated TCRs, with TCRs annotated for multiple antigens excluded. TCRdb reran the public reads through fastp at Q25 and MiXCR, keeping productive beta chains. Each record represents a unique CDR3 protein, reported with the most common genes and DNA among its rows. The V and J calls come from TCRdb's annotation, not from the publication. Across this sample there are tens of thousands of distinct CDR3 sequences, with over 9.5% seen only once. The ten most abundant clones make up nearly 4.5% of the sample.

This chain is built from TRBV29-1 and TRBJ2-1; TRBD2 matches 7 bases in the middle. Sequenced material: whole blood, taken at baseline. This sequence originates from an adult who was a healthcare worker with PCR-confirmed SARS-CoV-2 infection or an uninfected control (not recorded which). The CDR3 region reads CSGWSGTGNEQFF. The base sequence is TGCAGCGGATGGAGCGGGACCGGGAATGAGCAGTTCTTC.